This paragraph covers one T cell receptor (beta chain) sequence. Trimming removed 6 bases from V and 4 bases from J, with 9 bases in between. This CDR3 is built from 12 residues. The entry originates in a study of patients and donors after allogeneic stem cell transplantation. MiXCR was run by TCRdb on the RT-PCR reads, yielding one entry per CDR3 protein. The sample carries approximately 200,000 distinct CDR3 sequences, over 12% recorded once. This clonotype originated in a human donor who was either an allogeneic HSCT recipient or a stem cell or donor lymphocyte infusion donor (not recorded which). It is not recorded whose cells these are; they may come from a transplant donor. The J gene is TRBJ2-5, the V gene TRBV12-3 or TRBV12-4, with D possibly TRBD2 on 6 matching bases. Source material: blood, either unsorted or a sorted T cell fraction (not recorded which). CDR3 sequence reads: CASRGGRETQYF. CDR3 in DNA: TGTGCCAGCAGGGGGGGTCGAGAGACCCAGTACTTC.